This T cell receptor (beta chain) was obtained from a study of naive and memory T cell subsets. CD4+ T cell IFNgamma after overnight CMV lysate exposure gave donor CMV status. Trimming removed 6 bases from V and 4 bases from J; junction bases left unmatched: 5. The CDR3 spans 15 residues. CDR1 MNHEY and CDR2 SVGAGI come from the germline V gene. A remark on this clonotype: Its matching antigen is unknown.

Study-level results: Expression changes during T cell differentiation may affect RNA-based TCR counts. Possibly reflecting memory cells re-expressing CD45RA, a few larger clonotypes occurred in naive repertoires, especially CD8.

An equimolar mix of two oligonucleotides served as the beta constant-region primer for TRBC1 and TRBC2. The ligated cDNA underwent four PCR rounds using SP2 and nested alpha and beta constant-region primers. Each CDR3 protein is one row after TCRdb ran MiXCR on the UMI-ligation and nested PCR reads. Of roughly 150,000 distinct CDR3 sequences in the sample, approximately 20% were seen once. The chain carries TRBV6-5 and TRBJ2-3, with TRBD2 identical over 12 bases. The sample was naive CD8+ T cells from blood. This receptor was obtained from a human donor in good health. Written as DNA, the CDR3 is TGTGCCAGCAGCCGGACTAGCGGGACCCCAGATACGCAGTATTTT. Protein: CASSRTSGTPDTQYF.